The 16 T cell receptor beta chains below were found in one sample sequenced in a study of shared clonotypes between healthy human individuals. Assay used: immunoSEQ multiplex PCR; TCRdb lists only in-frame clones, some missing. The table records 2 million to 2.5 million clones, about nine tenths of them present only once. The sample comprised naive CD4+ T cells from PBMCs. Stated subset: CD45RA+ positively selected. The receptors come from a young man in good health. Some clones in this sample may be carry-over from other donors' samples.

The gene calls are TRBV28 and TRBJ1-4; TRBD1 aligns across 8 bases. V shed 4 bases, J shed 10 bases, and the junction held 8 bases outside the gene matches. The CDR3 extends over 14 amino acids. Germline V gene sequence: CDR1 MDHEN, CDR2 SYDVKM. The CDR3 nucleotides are TGTGCCAGCAGTTCGACAGGGGATGGAGGAAAACTGTTTTTT. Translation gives CASSSTGDGGKLFF.

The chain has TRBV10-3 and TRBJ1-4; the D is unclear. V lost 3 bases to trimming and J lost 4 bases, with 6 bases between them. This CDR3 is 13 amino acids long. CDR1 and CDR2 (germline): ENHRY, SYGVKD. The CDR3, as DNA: TGTGCCATCAGTGATTCAGTTAATGAAAAACTGTTTTTT. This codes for CAISDSVNEKLFF.

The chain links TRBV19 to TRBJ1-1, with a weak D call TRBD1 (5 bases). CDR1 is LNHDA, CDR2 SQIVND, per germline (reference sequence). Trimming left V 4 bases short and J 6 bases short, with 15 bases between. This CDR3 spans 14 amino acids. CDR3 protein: CASSSGGSGAEAFF. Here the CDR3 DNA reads TGTGCCAGTAGTAGCGGGGGGTCGGGTGCTGAAGCTTTCTTT.

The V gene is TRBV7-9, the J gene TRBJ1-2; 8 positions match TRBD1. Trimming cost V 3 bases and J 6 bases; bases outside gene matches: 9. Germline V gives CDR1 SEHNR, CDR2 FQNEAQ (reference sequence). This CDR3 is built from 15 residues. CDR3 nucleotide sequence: TGTGCCAGCAGCTTCCTAACAGGGGGGTTGAATGGCTACACCTTC. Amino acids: CASSFLTGGLNGYTF.

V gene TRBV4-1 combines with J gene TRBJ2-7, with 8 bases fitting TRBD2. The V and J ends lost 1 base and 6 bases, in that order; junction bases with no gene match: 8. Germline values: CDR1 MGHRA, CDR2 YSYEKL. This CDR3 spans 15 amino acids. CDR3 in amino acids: CASSQVGTRGGEQYF. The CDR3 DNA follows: TGCGCCAGCAGCCAAGTCGGGACTAGAGGAGGCGAGCAGTACTTC.

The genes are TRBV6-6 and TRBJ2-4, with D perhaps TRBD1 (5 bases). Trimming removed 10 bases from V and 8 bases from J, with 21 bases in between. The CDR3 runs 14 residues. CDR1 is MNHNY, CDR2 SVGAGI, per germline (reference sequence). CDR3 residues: CATKLDSQTDIQYF. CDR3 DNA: TGTGCCACCAAGTTAGACAGTCAGACGGACATTCAGTACTTC.

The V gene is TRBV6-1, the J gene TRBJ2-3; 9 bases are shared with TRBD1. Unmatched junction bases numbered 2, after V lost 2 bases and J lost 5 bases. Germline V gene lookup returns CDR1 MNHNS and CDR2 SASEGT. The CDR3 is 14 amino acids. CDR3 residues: CASSEPGQGDTQYF. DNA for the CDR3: TGTGCCAGCAGTGAACCGGGACAGGGAGATACGCAGTATTTT.

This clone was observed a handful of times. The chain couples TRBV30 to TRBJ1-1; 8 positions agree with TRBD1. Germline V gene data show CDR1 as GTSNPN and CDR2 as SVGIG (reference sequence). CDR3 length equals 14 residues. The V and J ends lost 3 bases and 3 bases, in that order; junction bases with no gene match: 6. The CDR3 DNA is TGTGCCTGGAGGGCCCGACAGGGGTACACTGAAGCTTTCTTT. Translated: CAWRARQGYTEAFF.

The CDR3 nucleotides are TGTGCCAGTAGTATATACACAGGCGAAGCTTTCTTT. The encoded protein is CASSIYTGEAFF. J is TRBJ1-1 and V is TRBV19; D is perhaps TRBD1 (5 bases). Germline V lookup: CDR1 LNHDA, CDR2 SQIVND (reference sequence). Between the trimmed V and J ends, which lost 2 bases and 8 bases, there was a span of 9 bases. CDR3 length equals 12 residues.

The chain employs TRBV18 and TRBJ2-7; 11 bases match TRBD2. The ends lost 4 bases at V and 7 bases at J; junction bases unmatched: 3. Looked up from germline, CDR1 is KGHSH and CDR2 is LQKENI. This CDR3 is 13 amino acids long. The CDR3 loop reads CASSLAGGREQYF. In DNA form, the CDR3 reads TGTGCCAGCTCACTAGCGGGAGGGAGGGAGCAGTACTTC.

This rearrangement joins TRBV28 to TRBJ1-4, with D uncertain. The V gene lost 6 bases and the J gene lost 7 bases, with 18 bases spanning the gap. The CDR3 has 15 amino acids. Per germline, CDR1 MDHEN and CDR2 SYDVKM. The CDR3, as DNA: TGTGCCAGCAGAACCCTAAGCCGAGGGCTTGAAAAACTGTTTTTT. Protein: CASRTLSRGLEKLFF. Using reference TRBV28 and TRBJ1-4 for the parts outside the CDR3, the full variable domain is DVKVTQSSRYLVKRTGEKVFLECVQDMDHENMFWYRQDPGLGLRLIYFSYDVKMKEKGDIPEGYSVSREKKERFSLILESASTNQTSMYLCASRTLSRGLEKLFFGSGTQLSVL.

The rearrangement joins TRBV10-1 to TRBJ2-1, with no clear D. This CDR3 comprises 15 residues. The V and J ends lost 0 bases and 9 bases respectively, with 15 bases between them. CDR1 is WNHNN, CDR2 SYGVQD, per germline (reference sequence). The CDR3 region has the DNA TGCGCCAGCAGTGAGTCGAGGAACTACCCGAGTGAGCAGTTCTTC. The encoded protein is CASSESRNYPSEQFF.

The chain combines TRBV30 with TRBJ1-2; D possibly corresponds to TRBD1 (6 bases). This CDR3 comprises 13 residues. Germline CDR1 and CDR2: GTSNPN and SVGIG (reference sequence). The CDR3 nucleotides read TGTGCTACCAGTGCAAGGGGGGCGAGCGGCTACACCTTC. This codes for CATSARGASGYTF.

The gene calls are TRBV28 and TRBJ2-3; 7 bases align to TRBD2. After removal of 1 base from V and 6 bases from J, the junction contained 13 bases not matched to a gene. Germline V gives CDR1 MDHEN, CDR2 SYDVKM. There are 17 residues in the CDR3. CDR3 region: CASSLFGPSGVEDTQYF. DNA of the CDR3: TGTGCCAGCAGTTTATTCGGGCCTAGCGGTGTGGAGGATACGCAGTATTTT.

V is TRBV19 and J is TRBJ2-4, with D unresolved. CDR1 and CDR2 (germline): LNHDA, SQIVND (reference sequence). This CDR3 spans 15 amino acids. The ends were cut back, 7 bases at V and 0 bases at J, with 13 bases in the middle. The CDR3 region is CASNSQTLAKNIQYF. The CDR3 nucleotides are TGTGCCAGTAACTCCCAGACACTAGCCAAAAACATTCAGTACTTC.

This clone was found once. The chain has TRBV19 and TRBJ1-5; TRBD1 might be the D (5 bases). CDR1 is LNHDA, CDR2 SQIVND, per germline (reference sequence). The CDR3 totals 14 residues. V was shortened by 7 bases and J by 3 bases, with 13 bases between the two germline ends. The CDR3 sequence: CASKVRGDNQPQHF. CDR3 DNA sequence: TGTGCCAGTAAGGTAAGGGGCGACAATCAGCCCCAGCATTTT.